This T cell receptor (beta chain) was recorded in a study of Ad26.COV2.S vaccination and SARS-CoV-2 variants. Study at large: The donor was enrolled in the Ad26.COV2.S arm of the COV1001 trial. Administration of Ad26.COV2.S was intramuscular, either once or twice 56 days apart.

TCRdb's table, derived via immunoSEQ multiplex PCR, lists solely in-frame clones and lacks some. The sample holds some 320,000 clones, 70% to 90% seen once. The CDR3 sequence is 16 residues long. After removal of 8 bases from V and 6 bases from J, the junction contained 12 bases not matched to a gene. The germline V gene has CDR1 MNHEY and CDR2 SMNVEV (reference sequence). The study's findings and limits: Reported findings describe substantial breadth in spike-specific CD8+ and CD4+ T cell responses following vaccination.

Treatment of the sample: around 19 received Ad26.COV2.S at low or high dose, single or two shots; roughly five received placebo; per-sample allocation not given. At day 63 after the first vaccine or placebo injection, samples were drawn. Within Boston, the person who donated was an adult of 18-55 years. Notes on this clone: What it binds is unknown.

The specimen was peripheral blood, collected in a trial of Ad26.COV2.S vaccine versus placebo. This TCR came from a person aged 18-60 years who received the Ad26.COV2.S COVID-19 vaccine or a placebo. This chain links TRBV27 with TRBJ2-3; the match to TRBD2 covers 12 bases. CDR3 sequence: CASSFTLAGGPDTQYF. The CDR3 nucleotides read TGTGCCAGCTCTTTTACGCTAGCGGGGGGGCCGGATACGCAGTATTTT.